The sequence of this TCR beta chain was determined in a study of T cell responses to AZD1222 COVID-19 vaccine (TCRdb year 2021). Turning to the overall study: TCR sequencing was performed for roughly 250 trial participants, of whom about 200 were given two doses of AZD1222 and around 26 were given two doses of MenACWY control vaccine. Trial participants were enrolled by age into 18-55, 56-69 and 70-plus year subgroups, with approximately 150, 28 and 58 TCR-sequenced participants respectively.

The CDR3 covers 16 residues, taking in both the cysteine and the phenylalanine. Just the 48-base CDR3 DNA is kept, in frame starting at base 1. Reading the germline V gene gives CDR1 SGHRS and CDR2 YFSETQ. V ends up 1 base short and J 8 bases short, with an unmatched junction base count of 10. The CDR3 regions of human TCRbeta chains were subjected to immunosequencing. In the source study's methods: Repertoire TCRs were checked for matches against a reference library of SARS-CoV-2-specific TCRs that had been generated using the MIRA antigen-specificity platform. Breadth was defined as the fraction of unique TCRs that were SARS-CoV-2-associated. Depth was defined as the fraction of total T cells that were SARS-CoV-2-associated. Using the MIRA data, each spike-specific TCR was assigned both to the spike region to which the TCR was reactive and to a CD4 or CD8 class. Log10-transformed breadth and depth values were compared by one-way ANOVA with Sidak's multiple comparisons tests. TCRdb carries this immuneACCESS record with in-frame sequences only. Its versions omit some clonotypes, under half of them owing to an unresolved V gene in the studies checked, with the rest unexplained. Clonal size and the V and J genes are those of that table, whereas D and trimming came from the DNA. This sample gives around 140,000 clones in total; 90% to 95% of them show up just once. Around 12% of the sample lies in the top ten.

Overall study outcomes, separate from this receptor: Participants were mostly white British, with more females than males. The authors suggested clonal diversity may have been underestimated. Because no day 14 peak-response samples were available, the repertoires could be characterized only after the peak T cell response. The 56-69-year group was small, and its depth increase did not reach significance, likely because of low power. Nearly half of unique spike-specific TCRs reportedly recognized epitopes outside regions mutated in the B.1.351 and B.1.1.7 variants. Vaccine-associated CD4 TCRs spanned the whole spike protein, with dominant responses in regions 160-218 and 743-854. Only six AZD1222 recipients were SARS-CoV-2 seropositive at baseline, limiting conclusions about previously exposed vaccinees. Spike-specific TCR breadth and depth rose significantly after two AZD1222 doses compared with day 0 and with MenACWY recipients.

For this clone: Its antigen remains unidentified. The record has no base qualities; no much larger clone is one base away.

This specimen's time point label, interpreted: sample from adult after SARS-CoV-2 infection, after symptom onset. Two convalescent COVID-19 patients, sampled after symptom onset from adults with prior SARS-CoV-2 infection, were also TCR-sequenced for comparison. The sequence derives from an adult who had recovered from COVID-19. The rearranged segments are TRBV5-1 and TRBJ2-1; 9 bases in between match TRBD2. Sequencing was performed on peripheral blood, taken after recovery from COVID-19. Read as DNA, the sequence is TGCGCCAGCAGCTTGATCAGCCCAGCGGGAGGTGATGAGCAGTTCTTC. Translated, it gives CASSLISPAGGDEQFF.